This T cell receptor (beta chain) is from a study (dated by TCRdb to the mid-2010s). At the level of the whole study: The study tested whether tumor-infiltrating Tregs in breast cancer are recruited from blood Tregs or converted in situ from other CD4+ T cell subsets.

General study outcomes and caveats: The TCR gene usage of tumor memory CD4+ T cells clustered together with blood and lymph node memory CD4+ cells and with lymph node naive CD4+ cells. Rather than covering whole repertoires, validation in the larger cohort was restricted to a single TCR beta V-J rearrangement. The greatest overlap of tumor-infiltrating Treg TCR alpha and beta sequences was with tumor naive CD4+ T cells, followed next by blood naive CD4+ T cells.

Tregs were isolated as CD4+CD25+CD127-/low cells. Tregs, naive and memory CD4+ T cells from tumor, blood and ipsilateral draining lymph nodes of about five breast cancer patients underwent full-length TCR alpha and beta sequencing. Tumor tissue and lymph nodes obtained by ipsilateral axillary dissection were perfused with PBS, cut into small pieces and digested using collagenase I and hyaluronidase. FACS confirmed that the sorted cell populations were more than 90% pure. This clonotype was recorded at least ten times. The specificity of this receptor is unknown. No clone much larger than this one lies a single base away; base qualities are absent. Full-length TCR variable regions were amplified by 5' RACE PCR using constant-region reverse primers, and then by semi-nested PCR using Nested Universal Primer A. The ReliaPrep RNA Cell Miniprep System was used to extract total RNA, which was then reverse transcribed into 5'RACE-ready cDNA with the SMARTer RACE 5'/3' Kit. Multiplex adaptors were used to barcode the full-length TCR alpha and beta libraries, which were then sequenced on an Illumina MiSeq. As for the authors' bioinformatics: For each of nine subset-tissue groups, sequencing data from the five patients were pooled, and the groups were then compared using unsupervised clustering of TCR gene usage. The Morisita-Horn index was used to calculate repertoire similarity, with shared sequences weighted by how much each contributed to each repertoire. The public reads were run again by TCRdb, first through fastp at Q25 and then through MiXCR, and only productive beta chains were kept. CDR3 protein sequences are deduplicated, and each keeps its most common genes and DNA. The V and J calls come from TCRdb's annotation, not from the publication. Counted in this sample were 55,000 or so distinct CDR3 sequences; around 21% of them appeared once. The ten most abundant clones make up 2.5% to 4% of the sample.

Via the germline V gene, CDR1 is SQVTM and CDR2 ANQGSEA. Reading from cysteine to phenylalanine, the CDR3 counts 11 amino acids. The only DNA kept is the CDR3, 33 bases in frame from the first base. The V and J ends are trimmed by 6 bases and 4 bases, leaving 10 bases between them. Recombination linked TRBV29-1 to TRBJ2-7, with TRBD1 as a weak D call on 5 bases. The TCR originated in a female donor with breast cancer. Sequencing was performed on tumor-infiltrating Tregs sorted from the breast tumor. The CDR3 reads CSVIDRYEQYF. The bases are TGCAGCGTGATAGACAGATACGAGCAGTACTTC.